The rows below give T cell receptor beta chains drawn from one sample of a study of T cell responses to AZD1222 COVID-19 vaccine. Only in-frame clones appear in the TCRdb table, and some are missing; sequencing was by immunoSEQ multiplex PCR. The table has around 89,000 clones, just over 85% seen once. Sequenced here: peripheral blood, sampled on day 0 of AZD1222 vaccination. The receptors were gathered from an adult in good health. Both conserved end residues are part of each CDR3. The D gene is left open where the match is weak. Expanded clones get a size class; other rows say once, few or many, or leave the size out.

J,V,size,D,CDR3,DNA
TRBJ2-1,TRBV3-1/TRBV3-2,.,TRBD2,CASSAYRGGYNEQFF,TGTGCCAGCAGCGCGTACCGGGGGGGTTACAATGAGCAGTTCTTC
TRBJ1-6,TRBV30,.,TRBD1,CAWSKDRDDSPLHF,TGTGCCTGGAGTAAGGACAGGGACGATTCACCCCTCCACTTT
TRBJ1-2,TRBV15,.,TRBD1,CATSRVLEQGKGYGYTF,TGTGCCACCAGCAGAGTCCTCGAACAGGGGAAAGGCTATGGCTACACCTTC
TRBJ1-1,TRBV3-1/TRBV3-2,.,.,CASSRKNTGSTEAFF,TGTGCCAGCAGCCGCAAGAATACAGGGAGCACTGAAGCTTTCTTT
TRBJ1-1,TRBV10-1,.,TRBD1,CASSEDRATEAFF,TGCGCCAGCAGTGAAGACAGGGCCACTGAAGCTTTCTTT
TRBJ1-1,TRBV2,once,TRBD1,CASSEAAGGTEAFF,TGTGCCAGCAGTGAAGCCGCAGGGGGCACTGAAGCTTTCTTT
TRBJ2-5,TRBV5-4,.,TRBD1,CASSPTGGETQYF,TGTGCCAGCAGCCCGACAGGGGGAGAGACCCAGTACTTC
TRBJ2-2,TRBV7-2,.,.,CASSLAPLPGTGELFF,TGTGCCAGCAGCTTAGCCCCACTCCCGGGCACCGGGGAGCTGTTTTTT
TRBJ1-5,TRBV12-3/TRBV12-4,.,TRBD1,CASSLDRGQPQHF,TGTGCCAGCAGCCTAGACAGGGGACAGCCCCAGCATTTT
TRBJ1-4,TRBV19,.,.,CASSIRDRRNEKLFF,TGTGCCAGTAGTATCCGCGACAGGAGAAATGAAAAACTGTTTTTT
TRBJ2-1,TRBV27,.,.,CASKTGLNEQFF,TGTGCCAGCAAAACAGGCCTCAATGAGCAGTTCTTC
TRBJ1-2,TRBV29-1,few,.,CSVWAQGDSYTF,TGCAGCGTTTGGGCGCAGGGCGATAGCTACACCTTC
TRBJ2-5,TRBV5-1,.,.,CASSSLAIQETQYF,TGCGCCAGCAGCTCGCTAGCTATCCAAGAGACCCAGTACTTC
TRBJ1-3,TRBV5-1,.,.,CASSTRGVSGNTIYF,TGCGCCAGCAGCACCAGGGGCGTCTCTGGAAACACCATATATTTT
TRBJ1-3,TRBV28,.,.,CASSNVAVYSGNTIYF,TGTGCCAGCAGCAATGTAGCGGTTTACTCTGGAAACACCATATATTTT
TRBJ2-7,TRBV6-1,.,.,CASSEQSAEQYF,TGTGCCAGCAGTGAACAAAGTGCCGAGCAGTACTTC
TRBJ2-1,TRBV5-4,.,.,CASSLAGPPGNEQFF,TGTGCCAGCAGCTTGGCCGGACCCCCCGGCAATGAGCAGTTCTTC
TRBJ2-1,TRBV10-3,few,.,CAISGRTGTYNEQFF,TGTGCCATCAGTGGAAGGACGGGAACATACAATGAGCAGTTCTTC
TRBJ1-1,TRBV27,.,.,CASKFRSDLNTEAFF,TGTGCCAGCAAGTTTAGGTCCGACCTGAACACTGAAGCTTTCTTT
TRBJ1-4,TRBV5-4,.,TRBD1,CASSSGQGAREKLFF,TGTGCCAGCAGCTCGGGACAGGGGGCTAGGGAAAAACTGTTTTTT
TRBJ2-1,TRBV11-3,few,.,CASSLVHGNEQFF,TGTGCCAGCAGCTTAGTTCACGGGAATGAGCAGTTCTTC
TRBJ1-4,TRBV19,.,.,CASSPISATNEKLFF,TGTGCCAGTAGCCCAATTAGTGCAACTAATGAAAAACTGTTTTTT
TRBJ2-7,TRBV11-2,.,TRBD2,CASSLGSGRAYEQYF,TGTGCCAGCAGCTTAGGTAGCGGGAGGGCCTACGAGCAGTACTTC
TRBJ2-7,TRBV25-1,few,TRBD1,CASSDPRTGRGYEQYF,TGTGCCAGCAGTGACCCAAGGACGGGCAGGGGGTACGAGCAGTACTTC
TRBJ1-6,TRBV2,.,.,CASIAMNNNSPLHF,TGTGCCAGCATCGCCATGAATAATAATTCACCCCTCCACTTT
TRBJ2-6,TRBV10-3,.,.,CAISDPLVGANVLTF,TGTGCCATCAGTGATCCCCTAGTTGGGGCCAACGTCCTGACTTTC
TRBJ2-5,TRBV14,.,.,CASRNQETQYF,TGTGCCAGCAGAAATCAAGAGACCCAGTACTTC
TRBJ2-5,TRBV7-2,.,TRBD2,CASSLISGGLQETQYF,TGTGCCAGCAGCTTGATTAGCGGGGGGCTCCAAGAGACCCAGTACTTC
TRBJ2-1,TRBV28,.,TRBD2,CASSLLAGGSYNEQFF,TGTGCCAGCAGTTTACTAGCGGGAGGATCGTACAATGAGCAGTTCTTC
TRBJ2-1,TRBV29-1,.,.,CSVGREQFF,TGCAGCGTTGGGAGGGAGCAGTTCTTC
TRBJ1-3,TRBV7-9,.,TRBD1,CASSPPGGPGNTIYF,TGTGCCAGCAGCCCCCCAGGGGGGCCTGGAAACACCATATATTTT
TRBJ1-4,TRBV7-2,.,.,CASSLVVGSDEKLFF,TGTGCCAGCAGCTTAGTTGTCGGCTCGGATGAAAAACTGTTTTTT
TRBJ1-3,TRBV5-1,.,.,CASSRLSSGNTIYF,TGCGCCAGCAGCCGACTAAGCTCTGGAAACACCATATATTTT
TRBJ1-1,TRBV19,.,.,CASSFQTGMNTEAFF,TGTGCCAGTAGTTTTCAGACAGGAATGAACACTGAAGCTTTCTTT
TRBJ2-7,TRBV19,.,TRBD1,CASRTKTTGAYEQYF,TGTGCCAGTAGAACCAAGACGACAGGGGCCTACGAGCAGTACTTC
TRBJ2-1,TRBV5-5,.,.,CASSLGNRGYRPYNEQFF,TGTGCCAGCAGCCTGGGGAATCGGGGCTACCGACCCTACAATGAGCAGTTCTTC
TRBJ1-5,TRBV10-3,.,.,CAISESSGSNQPQHF,TGTGCCATCAGTGAGTCGTCGGGAAGCAATCAGCCCCAGCATTTT
TRBJ2-2,TRBV7-7,once,.,CASSTDLTSPELFF,TGTGCTAGCAGCACAGATCTAACTAGTCCGGAGCTGTTTTTT
TRBJ2-5,TRBV7-2,.,.,CASSLSGLRETQYF,TGTGCCAGCAGCTTATCGGGTCTGCGGGAGACCCAGTACTTC
TRBJ2-7,TRBV7-2,.,TRBD2,CASSTSGGEGVEQYF,TGTGCCAGCAGCACTAGCGGGGGGGAAGGTGTCGAGCAGTACTTC
TRBJ2-7,TRBV6-6,.,TRBD1,CASSLPGTGFYEQYF,TGTGCCAGCAGTTTGCCCGGGACAGGGTTTTACGAGCAGTACTTC
TRBJ1-5,TRBV4-1,.,.,CASSQVYRSYSNQPQHF,TGCGCCAGCAGCCAAGTCTACAGGTCCTATAGCAATCAGCCCCAGCATTTT
TRBJ1-1,TRBV6-5,.,TRBD1,CASSYGQGWRTEAFF,TGTGCCAGCAGTTATGGACAGGGTTGGCGCACTGAAGCTTTCTTT
TRBJ2-5,TRBV6-6,.,.,CASSPTASQETQYF,TGTGCCAGCAGTCCCACTGCCTCTCAAGAGACCCAGTACTTC
TRBJ2-1,TRBV2,.,TRBD2,CASSVNSGSSYNEQFF,TGTGCCAGCAGTGTGAATAGCGGGAGCTCCTACAATGAGCAGTTCTTC
TRBJ2-7,TRBV6-5,.,TRBD1,CASSNWDRTSHEQYF,TGTGCCAGCAGTAACTGGGACAGAACCAGCCACGAGCAGTACTTC
TRBJ2-7,TRBV5-3,.,.,CARVDRSSYEQYF,TGTGCCAGAGTTGACAGGAGCTCCTACGAGCAGTACTTC
TRBJ1-4,TRBV24-1,once,.,CATSLSGLNEKLFF,TGTGCCACCAGCCTTAGTGGCCTGAATGAAAAACTGTTTTTT
TRBJ2-2,TRBV27,.,TRBD1,CASSLQRTGDGTGELFF,TGTGCCAGCAGTTTACAGCGGACAGGGGACGGGACCGGGGAGCTGTTTTTT
TRBJ1-1,TRBV11-2,.,TRBD1,CASSATGGVTEAFF,TGTGCCAGCAGCGCAACAGGGGGTGTCACTGAAGCTTTCTTT